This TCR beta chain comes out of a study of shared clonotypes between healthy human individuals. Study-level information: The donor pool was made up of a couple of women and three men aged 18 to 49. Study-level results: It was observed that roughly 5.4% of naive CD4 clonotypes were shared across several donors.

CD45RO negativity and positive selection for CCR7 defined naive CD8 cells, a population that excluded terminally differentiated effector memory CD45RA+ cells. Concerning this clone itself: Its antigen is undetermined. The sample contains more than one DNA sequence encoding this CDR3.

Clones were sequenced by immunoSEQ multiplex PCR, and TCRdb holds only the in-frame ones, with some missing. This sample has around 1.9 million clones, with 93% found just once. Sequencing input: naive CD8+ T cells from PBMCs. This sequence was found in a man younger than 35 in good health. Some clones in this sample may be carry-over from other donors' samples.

The CDR3 loop is CASSPGTYNEQFF. CDR3 sequence (DNA): TGTGCCAGCAGTCCCGGAACCTACAATGAGCAGTTCTTC. This chain connects TRBV6-5 to TRBJ2-1; no clear D. The germline V gene encodes CDR1 MNHEY and CDR2 SVGAGI. This CDR3 is built from 13 residues. V was pared by 5 bases and J by 2 bases, with 7 bases between.